The entry below describes one T cell receptor (beta chain). Antigen specificity is unknown. These data originate in a study of OX40 agonist ivuxolimab in advanced cancers. Overall study context: Partial response was recorded in three patients: one hepatocellular carcinoma and two cutaneous melanoma cases. Study-wide results and caveats: Among expanded peripheral T cells, antigen specificity went undetermined. Expanded clones were, on average, more numerous among CD8+ T cells than CD4+.

Method: immunoSEQ multiplex PCR; TCRdb's copy keeps in-frame clones and lacks some. The sample has around 53,000 clones, 79% seen once. The investigators sampled blood at baseline, at cycle 4 day 1, and at cycle 7 day 1. The V gene end was trimmed by 3 bases and the J gene end by 1 base; junction bases not matched to a gene: 14. Germline loops: CDR1 SGHTA, CDR2 FQGNSA. The CDR3 loop spans 18 amino acids. This specimen was CD4+ or CD8+ T cells sorted from blood, taken in a trial of the OX40 agonist ivuxolimab. The sequence was obtained from an adult with an advanced solid tumor such as melanoma, head and neck, liver or kidney cancer. The gene calls are TRBV7-2 and TRBJ2-5, with 7 bases matching TRBD2. CDR3 sequence (DNA): TGTGCCAGCAGCTTCCCCGCTAATGGCGGGGGTTCCCAAGAGACCCAGTACTTC. This translates into CASSFPANGGGSQETQYF.